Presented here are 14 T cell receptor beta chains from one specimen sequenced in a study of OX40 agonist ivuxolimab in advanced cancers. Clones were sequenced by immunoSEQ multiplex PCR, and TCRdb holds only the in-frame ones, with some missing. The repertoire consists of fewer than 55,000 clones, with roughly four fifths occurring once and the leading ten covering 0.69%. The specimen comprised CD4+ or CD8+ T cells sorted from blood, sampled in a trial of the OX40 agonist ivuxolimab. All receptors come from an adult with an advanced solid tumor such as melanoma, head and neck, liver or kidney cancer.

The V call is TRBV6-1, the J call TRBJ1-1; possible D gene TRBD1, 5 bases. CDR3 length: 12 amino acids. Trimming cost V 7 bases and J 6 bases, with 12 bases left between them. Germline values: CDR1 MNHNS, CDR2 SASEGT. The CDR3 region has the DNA TGTGCCAGCAACGGGGACGTCGCTGAAGCTTTCTTT. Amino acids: CASNGDVAEAFF.

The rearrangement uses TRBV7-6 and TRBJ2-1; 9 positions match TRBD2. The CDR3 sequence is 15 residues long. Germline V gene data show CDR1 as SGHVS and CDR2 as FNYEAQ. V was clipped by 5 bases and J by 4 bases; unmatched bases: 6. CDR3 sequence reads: CASSRGGAGYNEQFF. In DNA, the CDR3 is TGTGCCAGCAGCCGCGGGGGGGCGGGATACAATGAGCAGTTCTTC.

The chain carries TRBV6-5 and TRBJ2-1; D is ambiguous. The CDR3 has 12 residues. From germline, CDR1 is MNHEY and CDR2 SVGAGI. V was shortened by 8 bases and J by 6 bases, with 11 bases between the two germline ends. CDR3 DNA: TGTGCCAGCGGTAGCAGGATCAATGAGCAGTTCTTC. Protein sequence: CASGSRINEQFF.

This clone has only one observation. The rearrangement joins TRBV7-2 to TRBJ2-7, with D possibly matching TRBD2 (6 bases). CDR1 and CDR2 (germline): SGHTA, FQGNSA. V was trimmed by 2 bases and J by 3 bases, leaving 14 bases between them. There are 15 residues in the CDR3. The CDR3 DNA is TGTGCCAGCAGCTTACATGGGGGGAACGACTACGAGCAGTACTTC. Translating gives CASSLHGGNDYEQYF.

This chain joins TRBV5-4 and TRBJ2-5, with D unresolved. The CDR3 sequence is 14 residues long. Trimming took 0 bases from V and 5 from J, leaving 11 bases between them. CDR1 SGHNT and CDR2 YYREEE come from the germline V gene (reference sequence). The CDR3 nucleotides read TGTGCCAGCAGCTTGGTTGGGGATGGGGAGACCCAGTACTTC. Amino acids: CASSLVGDGETQYF.

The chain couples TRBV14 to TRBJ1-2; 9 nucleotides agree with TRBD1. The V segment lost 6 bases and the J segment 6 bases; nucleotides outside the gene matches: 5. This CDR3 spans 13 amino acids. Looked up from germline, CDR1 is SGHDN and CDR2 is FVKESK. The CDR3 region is CASRQQGANGYTF. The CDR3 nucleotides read TGTGCCAGCAGGCAACAGGGGGCGAATGGCTACACCTTC.

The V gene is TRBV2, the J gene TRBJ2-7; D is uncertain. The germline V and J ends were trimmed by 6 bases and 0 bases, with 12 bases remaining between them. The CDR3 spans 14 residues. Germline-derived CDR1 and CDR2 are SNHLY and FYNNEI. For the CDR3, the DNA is TGTGCCAGCAGGCAAGCCGGTTACTCCTACGAGCAGTACTTC. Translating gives CASRQAGYSYEQYF.

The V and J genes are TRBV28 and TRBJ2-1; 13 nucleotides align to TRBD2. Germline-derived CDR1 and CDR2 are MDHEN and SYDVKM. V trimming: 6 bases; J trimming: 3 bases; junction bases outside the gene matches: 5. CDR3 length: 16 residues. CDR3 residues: CASRPTSGGDYNEQFF. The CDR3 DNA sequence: TGTGCCAGCAGACCAACTAGCGGGGGGGACTACAATGAGCAGTTCTTC.

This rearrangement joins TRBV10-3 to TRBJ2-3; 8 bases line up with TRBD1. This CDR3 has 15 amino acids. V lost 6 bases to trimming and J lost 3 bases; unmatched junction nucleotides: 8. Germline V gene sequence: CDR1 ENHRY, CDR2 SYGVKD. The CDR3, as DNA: TGTGCCATCAGGGCCGGACAGGGTAGAACAGATACGCAGTATTTT. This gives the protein CAIRAGQGRTDTQYF.

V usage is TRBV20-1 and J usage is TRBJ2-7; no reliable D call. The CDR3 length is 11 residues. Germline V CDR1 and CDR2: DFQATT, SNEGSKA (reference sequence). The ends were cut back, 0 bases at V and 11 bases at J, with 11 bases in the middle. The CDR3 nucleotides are TGCAGTGCTAGAGAGAGAGTCCGGGAGTACTTC. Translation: CSARERVREYF.

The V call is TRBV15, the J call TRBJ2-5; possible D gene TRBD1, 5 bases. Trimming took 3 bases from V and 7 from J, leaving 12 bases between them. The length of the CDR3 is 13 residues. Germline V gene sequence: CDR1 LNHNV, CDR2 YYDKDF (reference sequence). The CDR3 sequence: CATSSGLTGTQYF. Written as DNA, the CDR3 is TGTGCCACCAGCAGCGGGCTAACAGGGACCCAGTACTTC.

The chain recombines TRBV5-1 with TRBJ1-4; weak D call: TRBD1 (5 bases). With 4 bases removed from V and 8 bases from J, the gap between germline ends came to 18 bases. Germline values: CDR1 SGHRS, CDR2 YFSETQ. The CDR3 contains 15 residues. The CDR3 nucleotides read TGCGCCAGCAGCCCGACGCAGGGCTATATCGAAAAACTGTTTTTT. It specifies CASSPTQGYIEKLFF. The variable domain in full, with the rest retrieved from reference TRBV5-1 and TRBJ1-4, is KAGVTQTPRYLIKTRGQQVTLSCSPISGHRSVSWYQQTPGQGLQFLFEYFSETQRNKGNFPGRFSGRQFSNSRSEMNVSTLELGDSALYLCASSPTQGYIEKLFFGSGTQLSVL.

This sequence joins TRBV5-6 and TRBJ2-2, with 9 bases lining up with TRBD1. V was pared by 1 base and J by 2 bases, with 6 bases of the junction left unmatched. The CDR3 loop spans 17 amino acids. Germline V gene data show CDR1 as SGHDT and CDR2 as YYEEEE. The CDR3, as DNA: TGTGCCAGCAGCTTGCTGATACAGGGGGCTAACACCGGGGAGCTGTTTTTT. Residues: CASSLLIQGANTGELFF.

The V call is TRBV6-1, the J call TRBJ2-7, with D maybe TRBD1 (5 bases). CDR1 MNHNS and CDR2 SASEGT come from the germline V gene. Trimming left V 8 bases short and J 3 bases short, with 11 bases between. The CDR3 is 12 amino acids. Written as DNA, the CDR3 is TGTGCCAGCGCCGACAGCCTCTACGAGCAGTACTTC. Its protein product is CASADSLYEQYF.